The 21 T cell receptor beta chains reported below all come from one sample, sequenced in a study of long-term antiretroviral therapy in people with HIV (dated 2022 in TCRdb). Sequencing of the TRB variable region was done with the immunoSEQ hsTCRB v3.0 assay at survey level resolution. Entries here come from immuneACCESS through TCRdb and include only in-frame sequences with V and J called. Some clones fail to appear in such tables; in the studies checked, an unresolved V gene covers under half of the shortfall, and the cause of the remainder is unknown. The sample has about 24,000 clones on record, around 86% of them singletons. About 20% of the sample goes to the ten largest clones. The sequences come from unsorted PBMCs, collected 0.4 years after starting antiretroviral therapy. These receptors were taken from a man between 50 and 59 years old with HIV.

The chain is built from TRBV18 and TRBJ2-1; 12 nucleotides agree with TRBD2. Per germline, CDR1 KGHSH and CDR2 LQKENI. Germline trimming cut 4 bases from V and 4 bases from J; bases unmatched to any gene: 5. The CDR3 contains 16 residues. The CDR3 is CASSLAGLAGYNEQFF. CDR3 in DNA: TGTGCCAGCTCACTAGCGGGACTAGCGGGTTACAATGAGCAGTTCTTC. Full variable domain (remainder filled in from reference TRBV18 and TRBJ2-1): NAGVMQNPRHLVRRRGQEARLRCSPMKGHSHVYWYRQLPEEGLKFMVYLQKENIIDESGMPKERFSAEFPKEGPSILRIQQVVRGDSAAYFCASSLAGLAGYNEQFFGPGTRLTVL.

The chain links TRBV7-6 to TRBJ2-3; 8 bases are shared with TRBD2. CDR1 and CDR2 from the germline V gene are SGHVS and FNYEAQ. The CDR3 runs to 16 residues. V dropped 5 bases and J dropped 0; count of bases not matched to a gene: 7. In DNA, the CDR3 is TGTGCCAGCAGCCCGTGGACTAGCTTTAGCACAGATACGCAGTATTTT. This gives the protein CASSPWTSFSTDTQYF.

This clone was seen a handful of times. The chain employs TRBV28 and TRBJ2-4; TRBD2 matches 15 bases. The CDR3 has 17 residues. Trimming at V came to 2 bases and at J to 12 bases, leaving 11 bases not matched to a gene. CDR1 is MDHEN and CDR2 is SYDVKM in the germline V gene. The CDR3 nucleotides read TGTGCCAGCAGTTTAAAGGGACTAGCGGGGGGCGAGAGGAGTCAGTACTTC. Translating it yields CASSLKGLAGGERSQYF.

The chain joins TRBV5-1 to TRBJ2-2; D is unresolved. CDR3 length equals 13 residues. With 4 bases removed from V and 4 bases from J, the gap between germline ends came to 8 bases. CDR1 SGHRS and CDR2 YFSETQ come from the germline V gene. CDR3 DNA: TGCGCCAGCAGCCCCAGGATCACCGGGGAGCTGTTTTTT. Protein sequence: CASSPRITGELFF. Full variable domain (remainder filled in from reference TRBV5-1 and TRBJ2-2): KAGVTQTPRYLIKTRGQQVTLSCSPISGHRSVSWYQQTPGQGLQFLFEYFSETQRNKGNFPGRFSGRQFSNSRSEMNVSTLELGDSALYLCASSPRITGELFFGEGSRLTVL.

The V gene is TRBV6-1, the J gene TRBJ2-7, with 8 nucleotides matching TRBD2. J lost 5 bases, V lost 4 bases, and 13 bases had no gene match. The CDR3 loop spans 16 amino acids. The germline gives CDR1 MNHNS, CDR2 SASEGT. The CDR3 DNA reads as TGTGCCAGCAGTGCCCGTGGGTCGGGGGGGCTTGACGAGCAGTACTTC. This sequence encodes CASSARGSGGLDEQYF.

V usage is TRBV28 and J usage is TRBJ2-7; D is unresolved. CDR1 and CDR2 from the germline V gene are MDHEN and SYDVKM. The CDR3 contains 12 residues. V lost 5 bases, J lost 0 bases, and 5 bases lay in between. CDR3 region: CASSVVSYEQYF. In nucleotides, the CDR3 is TGTGCCAGCAGTGTGGTCTCCTACGAGCAGTACTTC.

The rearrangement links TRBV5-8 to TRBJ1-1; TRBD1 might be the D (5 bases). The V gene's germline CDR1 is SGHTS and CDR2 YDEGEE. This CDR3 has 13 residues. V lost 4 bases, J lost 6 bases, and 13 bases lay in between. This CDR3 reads CASSPGPNAEAFF. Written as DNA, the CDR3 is TGTGCCAGCAGCCCGGGACCGAATGCTGAAGCTTTCTTT.

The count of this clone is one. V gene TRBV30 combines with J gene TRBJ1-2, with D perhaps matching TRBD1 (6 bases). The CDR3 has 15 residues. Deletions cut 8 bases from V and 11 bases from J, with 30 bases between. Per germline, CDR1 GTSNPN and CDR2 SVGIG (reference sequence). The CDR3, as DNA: TGTGCCAGCTCTACAGGGTCCCCTATTTTGCTGCGGTACACCTTC. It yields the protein CASSTGSPILLRYTF.

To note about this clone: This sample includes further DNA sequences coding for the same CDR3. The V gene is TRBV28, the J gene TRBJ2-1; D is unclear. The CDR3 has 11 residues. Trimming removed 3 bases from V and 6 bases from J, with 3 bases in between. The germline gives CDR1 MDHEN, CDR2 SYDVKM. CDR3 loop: CASSLSNEQFF. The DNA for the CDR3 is TGTGCCAGCAGTTTGAGCAATGAGCAGTTCTTC.

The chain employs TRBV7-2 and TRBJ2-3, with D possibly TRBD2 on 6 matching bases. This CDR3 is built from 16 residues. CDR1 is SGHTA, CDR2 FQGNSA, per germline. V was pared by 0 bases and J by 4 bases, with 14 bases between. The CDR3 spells CASSLAPAGPADTQYF. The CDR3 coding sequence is TGTGCCAGCAGCTTAGCACCGGCGGGGCCGGCAGATACGCAGTATTTT.

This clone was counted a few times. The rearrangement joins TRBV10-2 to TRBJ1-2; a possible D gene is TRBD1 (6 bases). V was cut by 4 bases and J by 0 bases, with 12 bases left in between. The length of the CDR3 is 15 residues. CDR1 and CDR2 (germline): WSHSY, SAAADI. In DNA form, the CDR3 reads TGCGCCAGCAGTGCTAGGGCAGGGGCTAACTATGGCTACACCTTC. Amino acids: CASSARAGANYGYTF.

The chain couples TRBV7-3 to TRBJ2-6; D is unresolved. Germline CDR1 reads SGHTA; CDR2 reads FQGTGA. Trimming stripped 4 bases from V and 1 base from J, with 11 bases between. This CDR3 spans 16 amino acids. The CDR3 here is CASSSSGGSGANVLTF. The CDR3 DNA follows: TGTGCCAGCAGCTCCTCGGGTGGATCTGGGGCCAACGTCCTGACTTTC.

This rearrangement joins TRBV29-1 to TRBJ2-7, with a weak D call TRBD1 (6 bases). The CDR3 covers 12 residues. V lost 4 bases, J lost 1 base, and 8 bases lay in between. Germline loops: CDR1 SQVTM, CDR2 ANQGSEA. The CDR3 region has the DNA TGCAGCGTTGGGACAGAGTCCTACGAGCAGTACTTC. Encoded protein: CSVGTESYEQYF.

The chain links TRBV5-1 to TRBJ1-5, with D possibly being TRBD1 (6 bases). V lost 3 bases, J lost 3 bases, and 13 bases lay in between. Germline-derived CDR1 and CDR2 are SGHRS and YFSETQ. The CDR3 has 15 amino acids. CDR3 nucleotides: TGCGCCAGCAGCTCGGGTACAGGGACCAATCAGCCCCAGCATTTT. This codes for CASSSGTGTNQPQHF.

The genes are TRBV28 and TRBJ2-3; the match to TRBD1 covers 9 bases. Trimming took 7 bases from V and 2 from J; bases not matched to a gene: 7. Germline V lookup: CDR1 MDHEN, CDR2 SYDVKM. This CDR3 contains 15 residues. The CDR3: CASTPGTGFTDTQYF. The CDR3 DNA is TGTGCCAGCACCCCCGGGACAGGGTTCACAGATACGCAGTATTTT.

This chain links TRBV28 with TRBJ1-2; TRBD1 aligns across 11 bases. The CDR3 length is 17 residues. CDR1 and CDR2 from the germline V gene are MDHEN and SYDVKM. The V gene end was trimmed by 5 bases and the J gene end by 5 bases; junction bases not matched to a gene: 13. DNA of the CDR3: TGTGCCAGCAGTCCTTCTGGGACAGGGGGAGAACTATATGGCTACACCTTC. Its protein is CASSPSGTGGELYGYTF.

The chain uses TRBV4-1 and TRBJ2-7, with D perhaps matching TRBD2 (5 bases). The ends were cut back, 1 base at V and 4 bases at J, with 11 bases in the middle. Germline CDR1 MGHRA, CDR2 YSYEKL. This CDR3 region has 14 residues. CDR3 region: CASSQVGDGYEQYF. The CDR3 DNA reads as TGCGCCAGCAGCCAAGTGGGAGATGGGTACGAGCAGTACTTC.

The CDR3 here is CASSSHVDSKGSEQYF. DNA of the CDR3: TGTGCCAGCAGCTCCCACGTGGATAGCAAGGGGAGCGAGCAGTACTTC. The chain employs TRBV7-2 and TRBJ2-7, with D perhaps being TRBD1 or TRBD2 (5 bases each). The germline CDR1 and CDR2 sequences are SGHTA and FQGNSA. The V gene lost 4 bases and the J gene lost 6 bases, with 22 bases spanning the gap. This CDR3 comprises 16 residues.

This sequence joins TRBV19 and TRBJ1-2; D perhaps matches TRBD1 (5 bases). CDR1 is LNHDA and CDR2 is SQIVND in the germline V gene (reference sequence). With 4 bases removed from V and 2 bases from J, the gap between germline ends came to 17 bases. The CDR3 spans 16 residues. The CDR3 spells CASSKPTGFSNYGYTF. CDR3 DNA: TGTGCCAGTAGTAAACCCACAGGTTTCTCGAACTATGGCTACACCTTC.

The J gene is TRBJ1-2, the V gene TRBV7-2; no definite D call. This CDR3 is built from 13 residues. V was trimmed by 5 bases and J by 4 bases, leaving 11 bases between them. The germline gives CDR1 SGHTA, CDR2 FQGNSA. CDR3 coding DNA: TGTGCCAGCAGCCGTAATCCGGGCTATGGCTACACCTTC. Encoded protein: CASSRNPGYGYTF.

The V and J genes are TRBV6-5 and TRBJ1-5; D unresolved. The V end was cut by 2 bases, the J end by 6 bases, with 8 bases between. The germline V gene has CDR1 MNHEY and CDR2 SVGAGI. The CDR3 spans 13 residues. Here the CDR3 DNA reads TGTGCCAGCAGTTACATGGATTTTCAGCCCCAGCATTTT. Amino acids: CASSYMDFQPQHF.